Shown below are 17 T cell receptor beta chains from a single sample sequenced in a study of T cell responses to AZD1222 COVID-19 vaccine. Assay used: immunoSEQ multiplex PCR; TCRdb lists only in-frame clones, some missing. This table has roughly 170,000 clones, 80% to 90% appearing once. The sequencing here drew on peripheral blood, taken on day 0 of AZD1222 vaccination. The origin of the receptors is an adult in good health.

V gene TRBV27 combines with J gene TRBJ1-4; possibly TRBD1 for D (6 bases). The CDR3 is 15 residues long. V lost 5 bases and J lost 6, with 16 bases in between. Germline V CDR1 and CDR2: MNHEY, SMNVEV (reference sequence). The CDR3 DNA follows: TGTGCCAGCAGTAACACCGGGACAACCTATGAAAAACTGTTTTTT. It is translated as CASSNTGTTYEKLFF.

The chain combines TRBV5-4 with TRBJ2-6; 8 nucleotides align to TRBD1. The germline gives CDR1 SGHNT, CDR2 YYREEE (reference sequence). The CDR3 covers 16 residues. Germline trimming cut 1 base from V and 1 base from J; bases unmatched to any gene: 1. In DNA form, the CDR3 reads TGTGCCAGCAGCTTGAGGACAGGGTCTGGGGCCAACGTCCTGACTTTC. This encodes CASSLRTGSGANVLTF.

V and J are TRBV11-2 and TRBJ2-3; D gene unclear. The CDR3 has 13 residues. Germline CDR1 and CDR2: SGHAT and FQNNGV. V dropped 7 bases and J dropped 1 base, with 9 bases sitting between them. In DNA form, the CDR3 reads TGTGCCAGCACCATTAGAGGCACAGATACGCAGTATTTT. It is translated as CASTIRGTDTQYF.

The genes are TRBV7-2 and TRBJ2-7, with 8 bases matching TRBD1. This CDR3 has 17 amino acids. Trimming took 0 bases from V and 1 from J; bases not matched to a gene: 8. Germline assignment: CDR1 SGHTA and CDR2 FQGNSA. The CDR3 coding sequence is TGTGCCAGCAGCTTAGCGTGGCGACAGGGGTTTTCCTACGAGCAGTACTTC. Translated: CASSLAWRQGFSYEQYF. The complete variable domain, with remaining parts taken from reference TRBV7-2 and TRBJ2-7, reads GAGVSQSPSNKVTEKGKDVELRCDPISGHTALYWYRQSLGQGLEFLIYFQGNSAPDKSGLPSDRFSAERTGGSVSTLTIQRTQQEDSAVYLCASSLAWRQGFSYEQYFGPGTRLTVT.

Of note for this clone: Sequence at one end of the junction differs from germline and may be a read error. The same CDR3 is also encoded by other DNA sequences in this sample. This sequence joins TRBV14 and TRBJ1-2; D gene uncertain. The CDR3 runs to 13 residues. Germline V gene lookup returns CDR1 SGHDN and CDR2 FVKESK. The CDR3 coding sequence is TGTGCCAGCAGCCACTCGAGAGGGAACGGCTACACCTTT. Its protein product is CASSHSRGNGYTF.

This chain connects TRBV30 to TRBJ2-7, with TRBD2 matching 9 bases. CDR3 length: 13 residues. V was pared by 5 bases and J by 8 bases, with 10 bases of the junction left unmatched. The germline CDR1 and CDR2 sequences are GTSNPN and SVGIG (reference sequence). The CDR3 nucleotides are TGTGCCTGGGAGACGGGACTAGCAATGAAGCAGTACTTC. It is translated as CAWETGLAMKQYF.

The rearrangement links TRBV5-1 to TRBJ1-4, with 9 bases identical to TRBD1. CDR3 length equals 14 residues. CDR1 and CDR2 from the germline V gene are SGHRS and YFSETQ. Germline trimming cut 3 bases from V and 8 bases from J; bases unmatched to any gene: 5. This chain's CDR3 is CASSSGQGGEKLFF. The CDR3 DNA follows: TGCGCCAGCAGCTCGGGACAGGGCGGCGAAAAACTGTTTTTT.

The chain uses TRBV5-1 and TRBJ1-1; 11 bases are shared with TRBD1. Germline V gives CDR1 SGHRS, CDR2 YFSETQ. This CDR3 has 15 amino acids. The junction had 4 bases not matched to a gene; V was cut back by 3 bases and J by 3 bases. CDR3 bases: TGCGCCAGCAGCTCCAGGGACAGGGGGTACACTGAAGCTTTCTTT. Translating it yields CASSSRDRGYTEAFF.

The gene calls are TRBV10-3 and TRBJ2-1, with 10 nucleotides matching TRBD1. J was trimmed by 4 bases and V by 7 bases; bases with no gene match: 13. Germline CDR1 and CDR2: ENHRY and SYGVKD. The CDR3 runs 17 residues. The CDR3 DNA reads as TGTGCCATCAACTCCCCCGGGACAGGGGTGACATACAATGAGCAGTTCTTC. It yields the protein CAINSPGTGVTYNEQFF.

V gene TRBV6-6 combines with J gene TRBJ2-7; TRBD2 matches at 12 bases. The length of the CDR3 is 14 residues. V was clipped by 6 bases and J by 7 bases; unmatched bases: 7. CDR1 MNHNY and CDR2 SVGAGI come from the germline V gene (reference sequence). CDR3 DNA sequence: TGTGCCAGCAGCCGTGGACTAGCGGGGAAGGAGCAGTACTTC. Its protein product is CASSRGLAGKEQYF.

The chain links TRBV19 to TRBJ1-5; TRBD1 is a possible D gene (5 bases). The CDR3 contains 15 residues. Trimming pared 6 bases from V and 5 bases from J, leaving 17 bases between. Germline V gives CDR1 LNHDA, CDR2 SQIVND (reference sequence). The DNA for the CDR3 is TGTGCCAGTAGGGTCTGGCGCAGGGACGATCAGCCCCAGCATTTT. It encodes CASRVWRRDDQPQHF.

This chain links TRBV5-5 with TRBJ2-7; D unresolved. The CDR3 loop spans 13 amino acids. Trimming shortened V by 0 bases and J by 3 bases, and 7 bases separated the two germline ends. Per the germline V gene, CDR1 is SGHKS and CDR2 is YYEKEE (reference sequence). In DNA form, the CDR3 reads TGTGCCAGCAGCTTGGACGGAAGCTACGAGCAGTACTTC. Translation: CASSLDGSYEQYF.

This clone came up once. This chain connects TRBV24-1 to TRBJ2-1; 7 positions match TRBD1. CDR3 length: 17 residues. J was trimmed by 0 bases and V by 3 bases; bases with no gene match: 7. Germline V lookup: CDR1 KGHDR, CDR2 SFDVKD. The chain's CDR3 is CATSDPDRASSYNEQFF. The CDR3 nucleotides are TGTGCCACCAGTGATCCCGACAGGGCTAGCTCCTACAATGAGCAGTTCTTC.

The chain joins TRBV7-2 to TRBJ2-5; D uncertain. The germline V gene has CDR1 SGHTA and CDR2 FQGNSA. CDR3 length: 13 amino acids. V lost 5 bases, J lost 9 bases, and 16 bases lay in between. CDR3 in DNA: TGTGCCAGCAGCCGAGAGGCCCTCCGGGCCCAGTACTTC. It encodes CASSREALRAQYF. The whole variable domain, remainder taken from reference TRBV7-2 and TRBJ2-5, is GAGVSQSPSNKVTEKGKDVELRCDPISGHTALYWYRQSLGQGLEFLIYFQGNSAPDKSGLPSDRFSAERTGGSVSTLTIQRTQQEDSAVYLCASSREALRAQYFGPGTRLLVL.

CDR3 DNA sequence: TGCGCCAGCAGCCAAGTCGGGACAGCATCCTACGAGCAGTACTTC. The encoded protein is CASSQVGTASYEQYF. The gene calls are TRBV4-1 and TRBJ2-7; TRBD1 agrees at 7 bases. CDR3 length equals 15 residues. Germline V lookup: CDR1 MGHRA, CDR2 YSYEKL. V lost 1 base to trimming and J lost 1 base; unmatched junction nucleotides: 4.

The chain is built from TRBV9 and TRBJ1-1; D gene unclear. Trimming cost V 0 bases and J 3 bases, with 6 bases left between them. Germline values: CDR1 SGDLS, CDR2 YYNGEE. This CDR3 spans 13 amino acids. CDR3 sequence reads: CASSVARDTEAFF. The CDR3 nucleotides read TGTGCCAGCAGCGTAGCCAGAGACACTGAAGCTTTCTTT.

The J gene is TRBJ2-5, the V gene TRBV14, with TRBD2 matching 7 bases. Germline V gene sequence: CDR1 SGHDN, CDR2 FVKESK. The CDR3 length is 17 residues. Trimming removed 3 bases from V and 5 bases from J; junction bases left unmatched: 15. CDR3 in amino acids: CASSHQLASERVETQYF. CDR3 sequence (DNA): TGTGCCAGCAGCCACCAACTAGCGTCAGAGAGGGTGGAGACCCAGTACTTC.